This T cell receptor (beta chain) came from a study of response to subunit inactivated influenza vaccine. TCRdb called the RT-PCR reads again in MiXCR, with one record for every CDR3 protein. Of around 520,000 distinct CDR3 sequences listed, approximately 12% were seen once; the top ten hold roughly 10%. A remark on this clonotype: The antigen is not known.

Germline CDR1 SGHDT, CDR2 YYEEEE. V lost 4 bases to trimming and J lost 7 bases; unmatched junction nucleotides: 5. The CDR3 length is 14 residues. Findings of the study overall: Each seasonal influenza vaccination, the authors suggested, recruits few new T cells.

The sample was PBMCs from blood, taken on the day of vaccination. This sequence originates from a man aged 50 or older who received an inactivated influenza vaccine. The genes are TRBV5-6 and TRBJ1-4, with 9 bases aligning to TRBD1. The CDR3 DNA reads TGTGCCAGCAGCGTTGACAGGGGGTCTGAAAAACTGTTTTTT. Residues: CASSVDRGSEKLFF.